This T cell receptor (beta chain) emerged from a study of identical twins. This clonotype came up a few times. The V end was cut by 0 bases, the J end by 6 bases, with 11 bases between. The CDR3 has 14 amino acids. Germline loops: CDR1 ENHRY, CDR2 SYGVKD. MiXCR, run by TCRdb on the 5' RACE reads, gives a single entry per CDR3 protein. The table shows 450,000 or so distinct CDR3 sequences, with 14% occurring only once. This sample was also put to use in a study of yellow fever vaccine responses in identical twins.

The sequenced sample was CD4+ T cells sorted from blood. The rearrangement uses TRBV10-3 and TRBJ1-1, with unresolved D. The receptor was derived from a woman aged 18-29 years in good health. Here the CDR3 reads CAISESAGMAEAFF. CDR3 nucleotide sequence: TGTGCCATCAGTGAGTCGGCGGGGATGGCTGAAGCTTTCTTT.